In this sample, the clone carrying this T cell receptor (beta chain) turned up many times. Its specificity is unknown. This record belongs to a study of Graves' ophthalmopathy and Graves' hyperthyroidism. Study observations and caveats: Blood shared most expanded thyroid clonotypes above 0.001 frequency.

This CDR3 has 14 residues. V was clipped by 6 bases and J by 8 bases; unmatched bases: 10. The germline V gene encodes CDR1 SNHLY and CDR2 FYNNEI. The authors isolated PBMCs from around 10 ml of fresh peripheral blood. TCR beta CDR3 amplification used RNA transcripts. HTBI primers primed a first-round RT-PCR, and a second-round multiplex PCR followed. TCRdb passed the multiplex PCR reads through MiXCR, listing each CDR3 protein once. Of some 380,000 distinct CDR3 sequences in the sample, 15% were seen once. Sequences were obtained from peripheral blood. The chain carries TRBV2 and TRBJ1-2; 9 nucleotides agree with TRBD1. This clonotype originated in a woman between 18 and 29 years old with stable Graves' hyperthyroidism. CDR3 region: CASSYRDRAGGYTF. CDR3 coding DNA: TGTGCCAGCAGCTACCGGGACAGGGCGGGAGGCTACACCTTC. The variable domain in full, with the rest retrieved from reference TRBV2 and TRBJ1-2, is EPEVTQTPSHQVTQMGQEVILRCVPISNHLYFYWYRQILGQKVEFLVSFYNNEISEKSEIFDDQFSVERPDGSNFTLKIRSTKLEDSAMYFCASSYRDRAGGYTFGSGTRLTVV.